Presented here are 20 T cell receptor beta chains from one specimen sequenced in a study of identical twins. TCRdb analysed the 5' RACE reads with MiXCR anew, one entry per CDR3 protein. The sample contains 520,000 or so distinct CDR3 sequences, under 25% of which appear only once. This sample was shared with a second study, whose subject was T cells expressing NK-cell markers.

Sequenced input: CD4+ T cells sorted from blood. Receptors originate from a woman under 30 in good health.

The rearrangement uses TRBV7-2 and TRBJ2-7; no clear D. Trimming took 3 bases from V and 0 from J, leaving 9 bases between them. CDR3 length equals 14 residues. In germline, CDR1 is SGHTA, CDR2 FQGNSA. CDR3: CASSLDYSSYEQYF. For the CDR3, the DNA is TGTGCCAGCAGCTTGGATTATAGCTCCTACGAGCAGTACTTC.

The V and J genes are TRBV24-1 and TRBJ2-3, with D perhaps being TRBD1 or TRBD2 (6 bases each). The V end was cut by 3 bases, the J end by 2 bases, with 8 bases between. CDR1 KGHDR and CDR2 SFDVKD come from the germline V gene. The CDR3 loop spans 14 amino acids. The DNA for the CDR3 is TGTGCCACCAGTGATCCGGGGGCCACAGATACGCAGTATTTT. Translated: CATSDPGATDTQYF.

This chain uses TRBV19 with TRBJ2-1; 11 bases map to TRBD1. The CDR3 runs to 16 residues. Per the germline V gene, CDR1 is LNHDA and CDR2 is SQIVND (reference sequence). V lost 6 bases to trimming and J lost 13 bases; unmatched junction nucleotides: 17. The CDR3 reads CASRGWGDRGLVGQFF. For the CDR3, the DNA is TGTGCCAGTAGAGGATGGGGGGACAGGGGGTTAGTAGGACAGTTCTTC.

V gene TRBV9 combines with J gene TRBJ1-1; D gene uncertain. The CDR3 contains 14 residues. V was pared by 2 bases and J by 0 bases, with 8 bases between. Germline CDR1 SGDLS, CDR2 YYNGEE. CDR3 residues: CASSVAAMNTEAFF. The CDR3 DNA reads TGTGCCAGCAGCGTGGCAGCCATGAACACTGAAGCTTTCTTT.

This clonotype showed up many times. The rearrangement uses TRBV7-9 and TRBJ1-5; D is unclear. This CDR3 has 13 amino acids. Trimming shortened V by 1 base and J by 6 bases, and 7 bases separated the two germline ends. CDR1 SEHNR and CDR2 FQNEAQ come from the germline V gene (reference sequence). CDR3 residues: CASSLGEGQPQHF. The CDR3 bases are TGTGCCAGCAGCTTAGGGGAGGGTCAGCCCCAGCATTTT.

This clonotype was seen a handful of times. The chain combines TRBV6-5 with TRBJ2-7; 10 bases are a match to TRBD2. Germline V gene data show CDR1 as MNHEY and CDR2 as SVGAGI. The CDR3 consists of 15 residues. The ends lost 3 bases at V and 4 bases at J; junction bases unmatched: 6. In DNA form, the CDR3 reads TGTGCCAGCAGTTATGGAAGCGGGGGGGCGTACGAGCAGTACTTC. It encodes CASSYGSGGAYEQYF.

This clonotype was seen ten or more times. The gene calls are TRBV29-1 and TRBJ1-2, with D perhaps TRBD1 (6 bases). The CDR3 length is 12 residues. Germline values: CDR1 SQVTM, CDR2 ANQGSEA. Trimming removed 4 bases from V and 4 bases from J, with 10 bases in between. The chain's CDR3 is CSVASDSYGYTF. For the CDR3, the DNA is TGCAGCGTTGCCTCGGACAGCTATGGCTACACCTTC.

The V call is TRBV6-1, the J call TRBJ2-1, with D maybe TRBD1 (6 bases). Germline V gene sequence: CDR1 MNHNS, CDR2 SASEGT. The CDR3 sequence is 13 residues long. V dropped 6 bases and J dropped 10 bases, with 16 bases sitting between them. The CDR3 region is CASSTTTGYEQFF. The CDR3 DNA sequence: TGTGCCAGCAGCACAACTACAGGGTACGAGCAGTTCTTC.

This clonotype has a handful of counts. The chain is built from TRBV20-1 and TRBJ2-7; 9 bases align to TRBD2. V dropped 4 bases and J dropped 3; count of bases not matched to a gene: 13. The CDR3 is made up of 16 amino acids. Germline CDR1 and CDR2: DFQATT and SNEGSKA (reference sequence). CDR3 in amino acids: CSANRIAGARSYEQYF. The CDR3 DNA reads as TGCAGTGCTAATCGGATAGCGGGGGCCCGAAGCTACGAGCAGTACTTC.

This clonotype was seen only a few times. The J gene is TRBJ2-7, the V gene TRBV6-5, with D perhaps matching TRBD2 (5 bases). Trimming cost V 2 bases and J 6 bases, with 11 bases left between them. The CDR3 has 13 residues. Germline CDR1 MNHEY, CDR2 SVGAGI. The CDR3 DNA is TGTGCCAGCAGTTACAATCGAGGGCCCGAGCAGTACTTC. It is translated as CASSYNRGPEQYF.

This clonotype was observed a single time. The chain carries TRBV9 and TRBJ2-2; D might be TRBD2 (5 bases). The CDR3 contains 17 residues. Germline V gene data show CDR1 as SGDLS and CDR2 as YYNGEE. The V end lost 3 bases, the J end lost 3 bases, and 18 bases lay between the germline ends. For the CDR3, the DNA is TGTGCCAGCAGCGCCCTAGCCCCCACGGTGGACACCGGGGAGCTGTTTTTT. Amino acids: CASSALAPTVDTGELFF.

This clonotype was seen more than once but under ten times. CDR3 region: CACSTSGLYNEQFF. The CDR3 DNA sequence: TGTGCCTGTTCGACTAGCGGCCTATACAATGAGCAGTTCTTC. The chain uses TRBV25-1 and TRBJ2-1; 9 positions agree with TRBD2. The CDR3 has 14 residues. The V and J ends lost 11 bases and 4 bases, in that order; junction bases with no gene match: 9. Germline CDR1 is MGHDK and CDR2 is SYGVNS.

Points on this clonotype: At one of its ends the junction is not consistent with the germline gene, which may arise from a read error. This rearrangement joins TRBV6-1 to TRBJ2-5; 7 bases are shared with TRBD2. This CDR3 region has 15 residues. From germline, CDR1 is MNHNS and CDR2 SASEGT. CDR3 in amino acids: CASSRTWTGGETQYF. CDR3 nucleotides: TGTGCCAGCAGTCGGACGTGGACTGGGGGGGAGACACAGTACTTC.

This clonotype was detected only a few times. This chain joins TRBV20-1 and TRBJ2-3; TRBD2 matches at 12 bases. In germline, CDR1 is DFQATT, CDR2 SNEGSKA (reference sequence). Unmatched junction bases numbered 4, after V lost 1 base and J lost 2 bases. CDR3 length equals 16 residues. DNA of the CDR3: TGCAGTGCTAGAGGGACTAGCGGGACCGCCACAGATACGCAGTATTTT. Protein product: CSARGTSGTATDTQYF.

The chain combines TRBV12-3 or TRBV12-4 with TRBJ2-7, with D perhaps TRBD2 (6 bases). V was shortened by 1 base and J by 7 bases, with 17 bases between the two germline ends. The CDR3 covers 15 residues. This CDR3 is CASSLEGRTAGEQYF. DNA of the CDR3: TGTGCCAGCAGTTTAGAGGGTAGGACGGCGGGAGAGCAGTACTTC.

This clonotype has a count of ten or more. The rearrangement uses TRBV6-2 or TRBV6-3 and TRBJ2-5, with D maybe TRBD2 (5 bases). V was trimmed by 5 bases and J by 2 bases, leaving 15 bases between them. The CDR3 has 15 amino acids. Germline lookup yields CDR1 MNHEY and CDR2 SVGEGT. CDR3 protein: CASSDYKVEQETQYF. The CDR3 nucleotides read TGTGCCAGCAGTGACTACAAGGTCGAGCAAGAGACCCAGTACTTC.

The rearrangement uses TRBV7-9 and TRBJ2-3, with 13 bases aligning to TRBD2. The CDR3 covers 16 residues. Unmatched junction bases numbered 7, after V lost 5 bases and J lost 5 bases. CDR1 is SEHNR and CDR2 is FQNEAQ in the germline V gene (reference sequence). The DNA of the CDR3 is TGTGCCAGCAGCAGCACTAGCGGGAGGGCCGGAGATACGCAGTATTTT. It yields the protein CASSSTSGRAGDTQYF. Full variable domain (missing parts from reference TRBV7-9 and TRBJ2-3): DTGVSQNPRHKITKRGQNVTFRCDPISEHNRLYWYRQTLGQGPEFLTYFQNEAQLEKSRLLSDRFSAERPKGSFSTLEIQRTEQGDSAMYLCASSSTSGRAGDTQYFGPGTRLTVL.

The CDR3 nucleotides are TGCGCCAGCAGCCAAAAAGGCGCGGGCGGCACCATATATTTT. Amino acid sequence: CASSQKGAGGTIYF. V gene TRBV5-1 combines with J gene TRBJ1-3; D gene uncertain. This CDR3 contains 14 residues. Trimming removed 4 bases from V and 9 bases from J, with 17 bases in between. The germline CDR1 and CDR2 sequences are SGHRS and YFSETQ.

V and J are TRBV12-3 or TRBV12-4 and TRBJ2-1; D is perhaps TRBD2 (7 bases). This CDR3 contains 15 residues. V was pared by 3 bases and J by 7 bases, with 16 bases between. The CDR3: CASSFGGGVRNEQFF. CDR3 nucleotide sequence: TGTGCCAGCAGTTTCGGCGGGGGCGTTAGGAATGAGCAGTTCTTC.

The CDR3 DNA reads as TGTGCCAGCAGCCCTCAATCCGGGACAACCTATGGCTACACCTTC. Translated, it gives CASSPQSGTTYGYTF. The V gene is TRBV21-1, the J gene TRBJ1-2; TRBD1, the D gene given by the table, was not confirmed from the DNA. TRBV21-1 is noted as a pseudogene. The CDR3 has 15 residues.